This T cell receptor (beta chain) was captured in a study of OX40 agonist ivuxolimab in advanced cancers. Study information: Subjects had a mean age of about 60 years, with a range of about 23 to 85; just over 80% were male.

Study results and caveats: Also showing low normalized T-cell clonal expansion were some of the nonresponders. Clonal expansion from baseline to week 6 occurred in both CD4+ and CD8+ T cells.

Germline V gene lookup returns CDR1 SGHTA and CDR2 FQGNSA. This CDR3 is built from 16 residues. The trim removed 5 bases at V and 5 bases at J, leaving 8 bases unmatched. Individuals having autoimmune disease history or systemic immunosuppression were not enrolled. Generated by immunoSEQ multiplex PCR, the TCRdb table keeps only in-frame clones and is missing some. The sample includes about 93,000 clones, roughly 87% seen only once; the top ten take 0.3% to 0.4%. This clone was seen a single time. Its target is not known. Sequencing was performed on CD4+ or CD8+ T cells sorted from blood, taken in a trial of the OX40 agonist ivuxolimab. This receptor was identified in an adult with an advanced solid tumor such as melanoma, head and neck, liver or kidney cancer. The chain links TRBV7-2 to TRBJ2-1; 11 positions match TRBD2. The CDR3 sequence: CASSLWTSGLNNEQFF. The CDR3 DNA reads TGTGCCAGCAGCCTTTGGACTAGCGGGCTCAACAATGAGCAGTTCTTC.